This entry lists 2 T cell receptor beta chains sequenced from one sample in a study of cytomegalovirus exposure and HLA in healthy donors. Some clones are missing from TCRdb's copy, which holds only in-frame ones; the method was immunoSEQ multiplex PCR. The repertoire consists of approximately 300,000 clones, with roughly 90% occurring once and the leading ten covering around 0.84%. The sample comprised PBMCs. The receptors were sampled from a woman younger than 30 in good health and CMV-seronegative.

The V gene is TRBV9, the J gene TRBJ2-3; 13 nucleotides agree with TRBD2. The trim removed 0 bases at V and 2 bases at J, leaving 3 bases unmatched. CDR3 length equals 17 residues. Germline V gene lookup returns CDR1 SGDLS and CDR2 YYNGEE. The CDR3 DNA is TGTGCCAGCAGCGTAGTTGGACTAGCGGGGGACACAGATACGCAGTATTTT. Translated: CASSVVGLAGDTDTQYF.

The chain recombines TRBV7-9 with TRBJ2-5, with 12 bases identical to TRBD2. With V trimmed by 5 bases and J by 5 bases, 9 bases remained unmatched. Looked up from germline, CDR1 is SEHNR and CDR2 is FQNEAQ (reference sequence). CDR3 length: 16 residues. The chain's CDR3 is CASSTSSGREQETQYF. CDR3 DNA: TGTGCCAGCAGCACATCTAGCGGGAGGGAGCAGGAGACCCAGTACTTC.